The 20 T cell receptor beta chains below all came from one sample that was sequenced in a study of CD8 T cells in ankylosing spondylitis. Whole-study results and caveats: Characteristic, it appeared, of ankylosing spondylitis blood was a TCR beta motif of roughly 8 highly homologous variants.

These receptors are not linked to any known antigen. TCRdb re-analysed the 5' RACE reads in MiXCR, keeping a single row per CDR3 protein. The data show around 890,000 distinct CDR3 sequences, about 12% seen once. The sequenced sample consisted of blood, either unsorted or a sorted T cell fraction (not recorded which). These receptors were obtained from a male donor with ankylosing spondylitis.

This clonotype has a count of ten or more. V usage is TRBV7-2 and J usage is TRBJ2-7; D is ambiguous. The CDR3 is 13 amino acids. The V end lost 0 bases, the J end lost 3 bases, and 6 bases lay between the germline ends. Germline V gene data show CDR1 as SGHTA and CDR2 as FQGNSA. The CDR3 loop reads CASSLARLYEQYF. The CDR3 DNA follows: TGTGCCAGCAGCTTAGCGAGACTCTACGAGCAGTACTTC.

This clonotype was recorded a few times. The chain carries TRBV5-6 and TRBJ2-4; no clear D gene. Trimming took 4 bases from V and 8 from J, leaving 16 bases between them. The CDR3 is 14 residues long. CDR1 is SGHDT, CDR2 YYEEEE, per germline. Here the CDR3 reads CASSPPRRVDIQYF. CDR3 coding DNA: TGTGCCAGCAGCCCACCCAGGCGAGTCGACATTCAGTACTTC.

This clonotype was seen repeatedly, ten times or more. The chain carries TRBV12-3 or TRBV12-4 and TRBJ2-5; TRBD2 aligns across 9 bases. The trim removed 2 bases at V and 5 bases at J, leaving 9 bases unmatched. The CDR3 contains 16 residues. CDR3 in amino acids: CASSLWSGGGAETQYF. The CDR3 DNA reads as TGTGCCAGCAGTTTATGGTCAGGCGGGGGGGCTGAGACCCAGTACTTC.

This clonotype was counted only a few times. The chain employs TRBV27 and TRBJ2-7; 9 nucleotides line up with TRBD2. The germline gives CDR1 MNHEY, CDR2 SMNVEV (reference sequence). The CDR3 is 14 amino acids. V shed 5 bases, J shed 5 bases, and the junction held 7 bases outside the gene matches. Here the CDR3 DNA reads TGTGCCAGCAGTAGGCGGGTAGCGGGAGACGAGCAGTACTTC. Encoded protein: CASSRRVAGDEQYF.

The rearrangement links TRBV12-3 or TRBV12-4 to TRBJ2-1; 7 bases are shared with TRBD2. Losses at the gene ends were 6 bases for V and 3 bases for J; bases not matched to a gene: 8. The CDR3 consists of 15 residues. The CDR3: CASSTLAENYNEQFF. CDR3 sequence (DNA): TGTGCCAGCAGCACGCTAGCGGAAAACTACAATGAGCAGTTCTTC.

In this sample, this clonotype turned up a few times. This sequence joins TRBV6-6 and TRBJ1-1; D perhaps matches TRBD1 (5 bases). The CDR3 is 12 residues long. Germline-derived CDR1 and CDR2 are MNHNY and SVGAGI (reference sequence). Trimming removed 5 bases from V and 11 bases from J, with 15 bases in between. CDR3 bases: TGTGCCAGCAGTCTACAGGAGGCTCGGGCTTTCTTT. Translating it yields CASSLQEARAFF.

This clonotype was observed at least ten times. The chain carries TRBV7-2 and TRBJ1-5; D gene ambiguous. Trimming removed 1 base from V and 4 bases from J, with 5 bases in between. This CDR3 has 13 residues. Germline V gene sequence: CDR1 SGHTA, CDR2 FQGNSA. The CDR3 is CASSLGPNQPQHF. The CDR3 coding sequence is TGTGCCAGCAGCTTAGGCCCGAATCAGCCCCAGCATTTT.

This clonotype was observed many times. The CDR3 sequence: CSAVAGAKDTQYF. Written as DNA, the CDR3 is TGCAGTGCTGTAGCGGGGGCCAAGGATACGCAGTATTTT. The chain uses TRBV20-1 and TRBJ2-3; 9 nucleotides match TRBD2. The CDR3 is made up of 13 amino acids. Germline assignment: CDR1 DFQATT and CDR2 SNEGSKA (reference sequence). Losses at the gene ends were 5 bases for V and 6 bases for J; bases not matched to a gene: 6.

This clonotype appeared many times. V is TRBV5-1 and J is TRBJ2-1, with a weak D call TRBD2 (6 bases). Between the trimmed V and J ends, which lost 3 bases and 3 bases, there was a span of 16 bases. Germline CDR1 is SGHRS and CDR2 is YFSETQ. The CDR3 extends over 16 amino acids. The CDR3 nucleotides are TGCGCCAGCAGCTGGACGGGAGCGGCCCACTACAATGAGCAGTTCTTC. It encodes CASSWTGAAHYNEQFF.

This clonotype was observed many times. The chain has TRBV4-2 and TRBJ2-7; D remains ambiguous. Deletions cut 1 base from V and 1 base from J, with 11 bases between. Germline loops: CDR1 LGHNA, CDR2 YNFKEQ. The CDR3 runs to 15 residues. Here the CDR3 DNA reads TGTGCCAGCAGCCAAGTCGATAGGTCATCCTACGAGCAGTACTTC. This codes for CASSQVDRSSYEQYF.

V is TRBV18 and J is TRBJ2-1; D tentatively fits TRBD1 or TRBD2 (5 bases each). This CDR3 is 16 amino acids long. Trimming pared 1 base from V and 1 base from J, leaving 11 bases between. CDR1 and CDR2 from the germline V gene are KGHSH and LQKENI. The CDR3 spells CASSPLGGRSYNEQFF. For the CDR3, the DNA is TGTGCCAGCTCACCACTTGGGGGTCGGTCCTACAATGAGCAGTTCTTC.

This clonotype was observed at least ten times. This chain uses TRBV29-1 with TRBJ2-5; D unresolved. V lost 0 bases and J lost 5, with 1 base in between. Germline V CDR1 and CDR2: SQVTM, ANQGSEA. This CDR3 spans 10 amino acids. The CDR3 is CSVEDETQYF. The CDR3 DNA is TGCAGCGTTGAAGACGAGACCCAGTACTTC. The full variable domain, in which reference TRBV29-1 and TRBJ2-5 provide the parts outside the CDR3, is SAVISQKPSRDICQRGTSLTIQCQVDSQVTMMFWYRQQPGQSLTLIATANQGSEATYESGFVIDKFPISRPNLTFSTLTVSNMSPEDSSIYLCSVEDETQYFGPGTRLLVL.

Only a few counts were recorded for this clonotype. The chain combines TRBV5-6 with TRBJ2-4; D might be TRBD1 (6 bases). CDR3 size: 13 residues. V was shortened by 0 bases and J by 13 bases, with 14 bases between the two germline ends. Germline loops: CDR1 SGHDT, CDR2 YYEEEE. The CDR3: CASSLGAGVLQYF. Here the CDR3 DNA reads TGTGCCAGCAGCTTGGGCGCAGGGGTTCTCCAGTACTTC.

This clonotype occurred a few times. The chain employs TRBV20-1 and TRBJ1-1; unclear D gene. The CDR3 consists of 14 residues. Germline CDR1 and CDR2: DFQATT and SNEGSKA (reference sequence). Trimming removed 4 bases at V and 0 bases at J, with 12 bases between. The DNA for the CDR3 is TGCAGTGCTACCCTCCAAGTTATGAACACTGAAGCTTTCTTT. Its translation is CSATLQVMNTEAFF.

The V and J genes are TRBV4-2 and TRBJ2-2; maybe TRBD1 (6 bases). The germline gives CDR1 LGHNA, CDR2 YNFKEQ. With 1 base removed from V and 4 bases from J, the gap between germline ends came to 10 bases. CDR3 length: 15 amino acids. CDR3: CASSQVQGTTGELFF. The CDR3 region has the DNA TGTGCCAGCAGCCAAGTCCAGGGGACCACCGGGGAGCTGTTTTTT.

The V call is TRBV4-2, the J call TRBJ1-6; D remains unclear. Trimming left V 0 bases short and J 9 bases short, with 15 bases between. This CDR3 region has 16 residues. Per the germline V gene, CDR1 is LGHNA and CDR2 is YNFKEQ. Written as DNA, the CDR3 is TGTGCCAGCAGCCAAGATACGGCAGAAGGTGGTTCACCCCTCCACTTT. Its protein is CASSQDTAEGGSPLHF.

This clonotype has only a few counts. This sequence joins TRBV2 and TRBJ2-7; D perhaps matches TRBD2 (5 bases). This CDR3 spans 15 amino acids. CDR1 is SNHLY and CDR2 is FYNNEI in the germline V gene. Deletions cut 7 bases from V and 6 bases from J, with 22 bases between. CDR3: CASISEAPFTSEQYF. In DNA form, the CDR3 reads TGTGCCAGCATTTCTGAGGCCCCTTTTACTAGCGAGCAGTACTTC.

The chain recombines TRBV20-1 with TRBJ2-7, with TRBD2 identical over 12 bases. The germline gives CDR1 DFQATT, CDR2 SNEGSKA (reference sequence). V gave up 1 base and J gave up 4 bases; unmatched junction bases: 20. This CDR3 has 20 residues. The CDR3 sequence is CSARAYELAGGPPLTYEQYF. CDR3 DNA sequence: TGCAGTGCTAGAGCCTACGAACTAGCGGGAGGCCCCCCCCTTACTTACGAGCAGTACTTC.

This clonotype was observed many times. V and J are TRBV29-1 and TRBJ1-1; TRBD1 matches 10 bases. The trim removed 7 bases at V and 5 bases at J, leaving 4 bases unmatched. The CDR3 totals 12 residues. Looked up from germline, CDR1 is SQVTM and CDR2 is ANQGSEA. This CDR3 is CSAGDRGTEAFF. CDR3 nucleotides: TGCAGCGCTGGGGACAGGGGTACTGAAGCTTTCTTT.

The gene calls are TRBV20-1 and TRBJ1-6; D is ambiguous. The germline CDR1 and CDR2 sequences are DFQATT and SNEGSKA (reference sequence). Trimming took 0 bases from V and 0 from J, leaving 6 bases between them. The CDR3 sequence is 15 residues long. CDR3 nucleotide sequence: TGCAGTGCTAGAGATCTTAGCTCCTATAATTCACCCCTCCACTTT. Residues: CSARDLSSYNSPLHF.